These 19 T cell receptor beta chains were all obtained from the same sample, sequenced in a study of blood T cell repertoires in COVID-19. The assay was immunoSEQ multiplex PCR, and TCRdb's table has in-frame clones only and misses some. The sample records roughly 200,000 clones, about 84% being singletons. Material for sequencing was peripheral blood. The receptors were gathered from a person aged 70 to 80 with COVID-19, enrolled during active disease.

The V and J genes are TRBV4-2 and TRBJ2-7; weak D call: TRBD1 (6 bases). Between the trimmed V and J ends, which lost 0 bases and 3 bases, there was a span of 24 bases. This CDR3 region has 19 residues. The V gene's germline CDR1 is LGHNA and CDR2 YNFKEQ. In nucleotides, the CDR3 is TGTGCCAGCAGCCAAGATCTCCCGCGGGCTTGGGACACCCACTACGAGCAGTACTTC. Translating it yields CASSQDLPRAWDTHYEQYF.

This sequence joins TRBV5-1 and TRBJ2-7; weak D call: TRBD1 (6 bases). Germline V gene data show CDR1 as SGHRS and CDR2 as YFSETQ. Trimming pared 0 bases from V and 5 bases from J, leaving 12 bases between. The CDR3 extends over 14 amino acids. The CDR3 region has the DNA TGCGCCAGCAGCTTGGGTCACAGGGTTCACGAGCAGTACTTC. It encodes CASSLGHRVHEQYF.

The V call is TRBV28, the J call TRBJ1-6; TRBD1 might be the D (6 bases). Germline loops: CDR1 MDHEN, CDR2 SYDVKM. The CDR3 loop spans 16 amino acids. V shed 6 bases and J shed 6 bases, with 18 bases lying between them. The CDR3 reads CASSSQGHDLNSPLHF. CDR3 DNA sequence: TGTGCCAGCAGCTCACAGGGACACGATCTTAATTCACCCCTCCACTTT.

This clone was detected once. The rearrangement links TRBV6-6 to TRBJ1-1; D is uncertain. The CDR3 consists of 13 residues. The V and J ends lost 7 bases and 11 bases respectively, with 20 bases between them. The germline V gene encodes CDR1 MNHNY and CDR2 SVGAGI (reference sequence). The CDR3 protein is CASTREAPREAFF. In DNA form, the CDR3 reads TGTGCCAGCACCAGAGAGGCCCCCCGCGAGGCTTTCTTT.

The chain has TRBV6-2 or TRBV6-3 and TRBJ1-5; D gene unclear. V dropped 2 bases and J dropped 9 bases, with 17 bases sitting between them. Germline V gives CDR1 MNHEY, CDR2 SVGEGT. The CDR3 is 15 residues long. The DNA for the CDR3 is TGTGCCAGCAGTTACGACCAGGTGCTGGTGGGGCCCCAGCATTTT. Its translation: CASSYDQVLVGPQHF.

In this sample, this clone turned up once. The rearrangement links TRBV11-3 to TRBJ2-1; 11 positions agree with TRBD2. CDR3 size: 15 residues. Germline CDR1 reads SGHNT; CDR2 reads YENEEA. J was trimmed by 6 bases and V by 5 bases; bases with no gene match: 6. CDR3 DNA: TGTGCCAGCAGCCCCCGACTAGCGGGAACCAATGAGCAGTTCTTC. Amino acid sequence: CASSPRLAGTNEQFF.

The chain recombines TRBV19 with TRBJ1-1; D perhaps matches TRBD1 (5 bases). Looked up from germline, CDR1 is LNHDA and CDR2 is SQIVND (reference sequence). Trimming cost V 8 bases and J 1 base, with 11 bases left between them. The length of the CDR3 is 13 residues. In DNA form, the CDR3 reads TGTGCCAGTGGGGGGGAGTGGAACACTGAAGCTTTCTTT. This codes for CASGGEWNTEAFF.

This sequence joins TRBV27 and TRBJ1-2; D is possibly TRBD1 (5 bases). Trimming left V 5 bases short and J 2 bases short, with 9 bases between. This CDR3 has 13 residues. Per the germline V gene, CDR1 is MNHEY and CDR2 is SMNVEV (reference sequence). The CDR3 coding sequence is TGTGCCAGCAGTAGACAGATAAACTATGGCTACACCTTC. It is translated as CASSRQINYGYTF.

This clone showed up just once. This chain connects TRBV6-2 or TRBV6-3 to TRBJ1-5; 8 bases fit TRBD1. The CDR3 consists of 14 residues. The germline V gene encodes CDR1 MNHEY and CDR2 SVGEGT. The J segment lost 9 bases and the V segment lost 5 bases, leaving 9 bases of the junction unmatched. This CDR3 is CASSRDRSPWPQHF. The CDR3 DNA reads as TGTGCCAGCAGTCGGGACAGGAGCCCTTGGCCCCAGCATTTT.

The rearrangement joins TRBV27 to TRBJ2-7; TRBD2 matches 9 bases. CDR3 length: 15 residues. Germline V gene data show CDR1 as MNHEY and CDR2 as SMNVEV (reference sequence). V was clipped by 5 bases and J by 4 bases; unmatched bases: 9. CDR3 loop: CASSAAGTSRYEQYF. The CDR3 DNA follows: TGTGCCAGCAGTGCAGCCGGGACTAGCAGATACGAGCAGTACTTC.

This chain uses TRBV28 with TRBJ1-5; 7 bases align to TRBD1. The CDR3 covers 13 residues. Germline V gene lookup returns CDR1 MDHEN and CDR2 SYDVKM. Trimming removed 7 bases from V and 7 bases from J; junction bases left unmatched: 7. The CDR3: CASIEGARQPQHF. The DNA for the CDR3 is TGTGCCAGCATAGAGGGGGCGCGACAGCCCCAGCATTTT.

The V and J genes are TRBV7-9 and TRBJ1-5; 8 positions match TRBD1. The V gene's germline CDR1 is SEHNR and CDR2 FQNEAQ (reference sequence). V dropped 5 bases and J dropped 6; count of bases not matched to a gene: 3. The length of the CDR3 is 13 residues. The CDR3 DNA reads TGTGCCAGCAGCCTCCAGGGGGCTCAGCCCCAGCATTTT. Translation: CASSLQGAQPQHF.

The gene calls are TRBV12-3 or TRBV12-4 and TRBJ1-5, with unresolved D. CDR3 length: 12 residues. Trimming stripped 3 bases from V and 4 bases from J, with 4 bases between. DNA of the CDR3: TGTGCCAGCAGTTTGGAGAATCAGCCCCAGCATTTT. It codes for CASSLENQPQHF.

This clone was observed a handful of times. J is TRBJ1-2 and V is TRBV5-1; TRBD1 agrees at 10 bases. Germline CDR1 reads SGHRS; CDR2 reads YFSETQ. With 4 bases clipped from V and 1 base from J, the junction kept 7 bases outside the gene matches. CDR3 length: 16 residues. The DNA of the CDR3 is TGCGCCAGCAGCGCGACAGGGGGCGCGGTTAACTATGGCTACACCTTC. Translating it yields CASSATGGAVNYGYTF.

The V and J genes are TRBV27 and TRBJ2-3, with TRBD2 matching 14 bases. This CDR3 is built from 18 residues. With 5 bases clipped from V and 6 bases from J, the junction kept 13 bases outside the gene matches. Germline-derived CDR1 and CDR2 are MNHEY and SMNVEV (reference sequence). The DNA for the CDR3 is TGTGCCAGCAGTCCGACGCCCGGGACTAGCGGGAGACCGGATACGCAGTATTTT. Translated: CASSPTPGTSGRPDTQYF.

This chain uses TRBV28 with TRBJ1-6, with 7 bases fitting TRBD1. This CDR3 has 15 residues. Per germline, CDR1 MDHEN and CDR2 SYDVKM. Trimming took 6 bases from V and 7 from J; bases not matched to a gene: 9. In DNA, the CDR3 is TGTGCCAGCAGCGCCGACCAGGGGGTGAATTCACCCCTCCACTTT. Protein: CASSADQGVNSPLHF.

This sequence joins TRBV6-5 and TRBJ2-5, with 8 bases identical to TRBD1. The V gene end was trimmed by 6 bases and the J gene end by 3 bases; junction bases not matched to a gene: 6. Germline V lookup: CDR1 MNHEY, CDR2 SVGAGI. CDR3 length: 14 amino acids. CDR3 nucleotide sequence: TGTGCCAGCAGGGCCGGACAGGGAGAAGAGACCCAGTACTTC. It translates to CASRAGQGEETQYF.

The V call is TRBV29-1, the J call TRBJ2-7; possibly TRBD1 for D (6 bases). Looked up from germline, CDR1 is SQVTM and CDR2 is ANQGSEA. Deletions cut 6 bases from V and 1 base from J, with 13 bases between. The CDR3 covers 13 residues. The CDR3 sequence is CSVINRVSYEQYF. In DNA, the CDR3 is TGCAGCGTGATCAACAGGGTTTCCTACGAGCAGTACTTC.

This clone was recorded a few times. CDR3 coding DNA: TGTGCCAGCAGTTTTAGGAACAGGCGGGAACCCCAGCATTTT. This codes for CASSFRNRREPQHF. This chain joins TRBV28 and TRBJ1-5; a possible D gene is TRBD1 (5 bases). V lost 3 bases to trimming and J lost 10 bases, with 16 bases between them. The length of the CDR3 is 14 residues. Germline-derived CDR1 and CDR2 are MDHEN and SYDVKM. Looking up the rest from reference TRBV28 and TRBJ1-5 gives the full variable domain: DVKVTQSSRYLVKRTGEKVFLECVQDMDHENMFWYRQDPGLGLRLIYFSYDVKMKEKGDIPEGYSVSREKKERFSLILESASTNQTSMYLCASSFRNRREPQHFGDGTRLSIL.